The present entry profiles one T cell receptor (beta chain) with its context. The antigen it binds to is not known. In total, approximately 690 healthy bone marrow donors made up the cohort. All cohort members were sampled while nominally healthy, although unrecorded immune exposures were likely present. The donor tested CMV seropositive and was one of the 289 seropositive cohort members. A peripheral blood sample was provided by each donor, and peripheral blood mononuclear cells were used for TCR beta sequencing. The Qiagen DNeasy Blood Extraction Kit was used to extract genomic DNA from the blood cell samples. Libraries were constructed by the immunoSEQ multiplex PCR assay. The multiplex PCR relied on a mix of 60 forward primers for TCR Vbeta segments and 13 reverse primers for TCR Jbeta segments. A multiplex PCR assay on genomic DNA amplified the CDR3 region of rearranged TCR beta genes. Amplified TCR beta libraries were sequenced as 87-base-pair reads on the Illumina HiSeq System. The paper's data handling went like this. A later analysis tallied 75 million to 95 million unique TCR beta chains across the 660 or so repertoires, and around 10 million of those chains were shared by two or more donors. Raw reads were error-corrected and collapsed into unique sequences with a nearest-neighbor algorithm that merged closely related sequences to remove PCR and sequencing errors. V, D and J gene segments were assigned by aligning CDR3 sequences to IMGT reference sequences. For a sequence to be retained, at least a six-nucleotide match to both a V gene segment and a J gene segment was required. Rearrangements were called productive when the CDR3 lacked stop codons and stayed in frame with V and J; all others were non-productive. CDR3 was defined by IMGT convention, running from the second conserved V-encoded cysteine to the conserved J-encoded phenylalanine. The earlier analysis of roughly 590 of the donors excluded sequences that lacked an unambiguous match to a single V gene segment. An earlier analysis of about 590 of the donors classified V segments as functional when productive rearrangements were above 56.7% and as segregating when the standard deviation between donors was above 5%. To diagnose cytomegalovirus status from the catalog of TCR beta chain sequences, a statistical classification framework was built. A later analysis assigned V and J genes by comparing TCR nucleotide sequences with IMGT/GENE-DB human TR gene sequences. Using the TCRdist pipeline, a later analysis assigned CDR3 sequences along with most-parsimonious VDJ recombination scenarios. A later analysis defined each TCR beta chain by its CDR3 amino acid sequence plus V-gene family, and excluded reads lacking a unique V-gene family. A later analysis removed 592 highly shared, low-generation-probability nucleotide sequences to deal with suspected cross-contamination and a sequencing artifact. A later analysis calculated a clonal expansion index for each public chain from normalized within-repertoire ranks of inferred template counts. In a later analysis, generation probabilities were computed with a VDJ recombination model fitted to out-of-frame rearrangements, and the resulting probabilities were checked against IGoR. A later analysis scored TCR-TCR, TCR-HLA and TCR-CMV co-occurrence with hypergeometric tests, applying a repertoire-size bias correction to TCR pairs. False discovery rates were estimated in a later analysis by permuting HLA or CMV assignments 20 times. In a later analysis, co-occurring TCRs were grouped using DBSCAN, with TCRdist sequence similarity added in when clustering inside HLA-allele-positive subsets. For co-occurrence clustering, repertoires with fewer than 30,000 or more than 120,000 public chains were excluded, along with five or six repertoires with anomalous nucleotide sharing. As stored in TCRdb, this immuneACCESS dataset retains in-frame rearrangements with V and J assigned. A fraction of the clones does not appear; measured against another copy, unresolved V genes explain less than half of the discrepancy, and the remainder lacks a known reason. D and trimming were read from the DNA, whereas the V and J calls and clone size are those reported in that table. The table for this sample records tens of thousands of clones. Of the sample, 15% falls within the top ten clones.

The entry originates in a study of cytomegalovirus exposure and HLA in healthy donors (TCRdb year 2017). Describing the broader study: An earlier analysis of roughly 610 of the donors reported 276 Gb of sequence data and 117 million unique TCR beta sequences obtained from some 200 million T cells. An early release covering 550 to 650 HLA-typed donors comprised around 300 gigabases of sequencing data and approximately 85 million unique TCR sequences. Among the roughly 400 genotyped donors, 81% belonged to the genetic ancestry cluster associated with self-reported Caucasian donors. The study aimed to test whether cataloging public T cell receptors could reveal signatures of past pathogen exposure. Using immunosequencing, the study profiled T cell repertoires from 640 or so subjects and related those repertoires to cytomegalovirus serostatus. Along with the approximately 650-subject first cohort, a separate validation cohort of roughly 110 different subjects was used. To predict cytomegalovirus infection status, the study combined high-throughput TCR immunosequencing, statistical association of individual TCRs with disease status, and machine learning. A later analysis re-analyzed previously published TCR beta repertoires from 660 or so donors and added high-resolution HLA genotyping to study TCR occurrence patterns. Rather than using new phenotypic data, the later analysis identified candidate immune exposures from TCR beta sequences and from how often those sequences occurred across donors. In an earlier analysis of roughly 540 of the donors, high-throughput TCR beta sequencing was used to judge whether each TCR beta V gene segment behaved as functional or pseudogenic. Donor age, sex, ethnicity and CMV serostatus were compiled alongside the repertoire data. A later genetic analysis took genome-wide SNP genotypes for about 55% of the 666 donors and used that subset as a discovery cohort. Every repertoire in the discovery cohort had been generated on one and the same sequencing platform. HLA typing included class I and class II loci at four-digit resolution. Typing coverage varied by locus: roughly 629-640 donors for A, B, C, DRB1 and DQB1; roughly 510 for DQA1; approximately 570 for DPA1; fewer than 480 for DPB1. Roughly five DR-DQ haplotypes were treated as single units for association and clustering because of strong linkage in the cohort. On average, around 240,000 unique TCR beta nucleotide sequences were sequenced per donor among fewer than 500 genotyped donors of the cohort, with about 17% of those sequences being non-productive.

The germline V gene specifies SQVTM as CDR1 and ANQGSEA as CDR2. The germline V end is reduced by 7 bases and the J end by 2 bases; junction bases left unmatched: 7. From cysteine to phenylalanine, the CDR3 is 13 amino acids long. Left in the record is the CDR3 DNA by itself, 39 bases read in frame from the first base. Broad study findings and their caveats: Specific HLA alleles were associated with more than 15,000 TCR beta sequences at a false discovery rate of 0.05 in a later analysis. Because the 87-base-pair reads could not distinguish some IMGT-functional V segments, including TRBV6-2 and TRBV6-3, those segments were excluded. A further reported finding was that TCR beta sequences accurately predicted the HLA-A and HLA-B alleles for most subjects in the first cohort. In both the original and validation cohorts, the classifier was reported to diagnose cytomegalovirus status with high specificity and sensitivity. In a later analysis, the rate of TCR association differed among HLA loci, with DRB1 alleles having the most associated TCRs and HLA-C alleles having the fewest. CMV serostatus was the only immune exposure information available for the cohort. Assigning TCR associations to individual alleles was difficult when HLA alleles, especially DR and DQ, strongly co-occurred. The study listed 150 to 200 TCR beta chains as associated with cytomegalovirus. Most CMV-associated TCR beta chains appeared to be HLA-restricted in a later analysis, and the HLA associations seemed to be driven largely by CMV exposure. V-gene and J-gene trimming of TCR beta chains was associated with a missense DCLRE1C variant in a later genetic analysis, and the association was replicated in an independent cohort. According to a later analysis, parvovirus B19, influenza, CMV and Epstein-Barr virus appeared linked to several top co-occurrence clusters. Correlated functional status among segregating V segments might be attributable to linkage disequilibrium, but an unknown experimental factor could not be ruled out. The authors suggested that the approach could potentially be generalized to other disease states and immunological phenotypes. A few of the identified cytomegalovirus-associated TCR beta chains were confirmed in vitro to be specific for cytomegalovirus antigens. A cluster of highly shared sequence variants was judged likely to be a technical artifact of the sequencing pipeline. Compared with the roughly 600-donor mean, donors in an Asian-associated ancestry cluster had fewer N-insertions in productive TCRs, according to a later genetic analysis. Most TCR sequences were observed very rarely across donors, whereas some public TCRs were present in many individuals. In an earlier analysis of about 600 of the donors, most TCR beta V segments appeared in productive rearrangements about 87% or about 30% of the time, broadly matching IMGT annotations. In this cohort, only TCR beta chains were sequenced, and detectable features were limited by the absence of alpha or paired-chain data. Because HLA typing was unavailable for some donors at each locus, only the typed subset was used in association tests. Roughly uniform sequencing depth across donors was assumed in presence/absence analyses, although this assumption may not hold. In a later analysis, HLA-associated TCR beta chains were found to be more clonally expanded and to have lower generation probabilities than equally common non-associated chains. Because counts were too low, some 16 rarely observed V segments, including chromosome 9 orphons, were excluded from the earlier analysis of some 540 of the donors.

The V and J segments used are TRBV29-1 and TRBJ1-1; 7 central nucleotides agree with TRBD1. The sequencing input was PBMCs. The sequence derives from a middle-aged man in good health and CMV-seropositive. The CDR3 protein is CSGTGGVNTEAFF. The nucleotide sequence reads TGCAGCGGGACAGGAGGGGTTAACACTGAAGCTTTCTTT. Here the CDR3 is joined to the reference TRBV29-1 and TRBJ1-1 genes, and the full variable domain is: SAVISQKPSRDICQRGTSLTIQCQVDSQVTMMFWYRQQPGQSLTLIATANQGSEATYESGFVIDKFPISRPNLTFSTLTVSNMSPEDSSIYLCSGTGGVNTEAFFGQGTRLTVV.